Listed below are T cell receptor beta chains from one sample, sequenced in a study of blood T cells in healthy people across ages. MiXCR, run by TCRdb on the 5' RACE reads, gives a single entry per CDR3 protein. The sample contains 710,000 or so distinct CDR3 sequences, approximately 22% of which appear only once. The sequenced material came from blood. Source of these receptors: a man aged 65 to 79 in good health. Each CDR3 is given with its conserved first and last residue. The order of the fields is CDR3 protein, J gene, V gene.

CDR3: CASSLRGASTEAFF
J: TRBJ1-1
V: TRBV7-3

CDR3: CASNLAGLQFF
J: .
V: TRBV12-3/TRBV12-4

CDR3: CASRERNRRTDTQYF
J: TRBJ2-3
V: TRBV6-2/TRBV6-3

CDR3: CASSLRTGGPDTQYF
J: TRBJ2-3
V: TRBV12-3/TRBV12-4

CDR3: CASSLLQGTEAFF
J: TRBJ1-1
V: TRBV7-3

CDR3: CASSQFAGGNGYTF
J: TRBJ1-2
V: TRBV16

CDR3: CAISDPGLATSYEQYF
J: TRBJ2-7
V: TRBV10-3

CDR3: CAWSVSRAGELFF
J: TRBJ2-2
V: TRBV30

CDR3: CASSPPVEGEAFF
J: TRBJ1-1
V: TRBV18

CDR3: CAWKGVGGPEKLFF
J: TRBJ1-4
V: TRBV30

CDR3: CASSLGTSGIEQFF
J: TRBJ2-1
V: TRBV12-3/TRBV12-4

CDR3: CASSREYF
J: TRBJ2-3
V: TRBV6-5

CDR3: CASSLRGGGSLNEQFF
J: .
V: TRBV7-2

CDR3: CASSYVPSEQFF
J: .
V: TRBV6-2/TRBV6-3

CDR3: CASSERPGRDNSPLHF
J: TRBJ1-6
V: TRBV6-1

CDR3: CASSPRGGSWQYF
J: TRBJ2-5
V: TRBV21-1

CDR3: CSVEGAGEAFF
J: TRBJ1-1
V: TRBV29-1

CDR3: CASSPGLPHYNEQFF
J: TRBJ2-1
V: TRBV18

CDR3: CASSQGTTEGEAFF
J: TRBJ1-1
V: TRBV6-2/TRBV6-3

CDR3: CASSLQGTLETQYF
J: TRBJ2-5
V: TRBV27

CDR3: CAIRGSVTDTQYF
J: TRBJ2-3
V: TRBV10-3

CDR3: CASSFRRTGDLETQYF
J: TRBJ2-5
V: TRBV6-5

CDR3: CASSRGGVVGEQFF
J: .
V: TRBV4-1

CDR3: CSAWSNTEGAKLFF
J: TRBJ1-4
V: TRBV20-1

CDR3: CASSFPGGSGSYNEQFF
J: TRBJ2-1
V: TRBV7-9

CDR3: CASSRLTSDTDTQYF
J: TRBJ2-3
V: TRBV13

CDR3: CASSVRDSYEQYF
J: TRBJ2-7
V: TRBV7-2

CDR3: CASSLGGTGNNEQFF
J: TRBJ2-1
V: TRBV12-3/TRBV12-4

CDR3: CASSLVSFQETQYF
J: TRBJ2-5
V: TRBV7-2

CDR3: CASSPLSKGGGYGYTF
J: TRBJ1-2
V: TRBV27

CDR3: CASSRLAGVYTDTQYF
J: TRBJ2-3
V: TRBV11-2

CDR3: CASSPAPGQGLGEQYF
J: TRBJ2-7
V: TRBV5-4

CDR3: CASSPGTDTGELFF
J: TRBJ2-2
V: TRBV25-1

CDR3: CASSALPGQGDYGYTF
J: TRBJ1-2
V: TRBV5-1

CDR3: CSAPMTSGSTDTQYF
J: TRBJ2-3
V: TRBV29-1

CDR3: CSVTTGVDPNGYTF
J: TRBJ1-2
V: TRBV29-1

CDR3: CAWRTAYTQYF
J: TRBJ2-3
V: TRBV30

CDR3: CASRKSGGEDTDTQYF
J: TRBJ2-3
V: TRBV11-3

CDR3: CASSPDPGVEQFF
J: TRBJ2-1
V: TRBV18

CDR3: CASSLAWGADTQYF
J: TRBJ2-3
V: TRBV7-9